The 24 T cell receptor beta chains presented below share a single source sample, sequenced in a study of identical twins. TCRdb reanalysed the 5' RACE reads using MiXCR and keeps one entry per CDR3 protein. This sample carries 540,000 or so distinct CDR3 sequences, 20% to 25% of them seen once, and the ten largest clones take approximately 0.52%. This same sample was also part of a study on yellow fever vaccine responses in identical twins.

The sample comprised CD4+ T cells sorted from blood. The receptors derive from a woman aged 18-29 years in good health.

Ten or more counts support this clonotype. Written as DNA, the CDR3 is TGTGCCAGCAGTTTAGAACCAGCGTTCTATGGCTACACCTTC. Its translation is CASSLEPAFYGYTF. The chain combines TRBV12-3 or TRBV12-4 with TRBJ1-2; D gene unclear. The CDR3 totals 14 residues. Deletions cut 1 base from V and 4 bases from J, with 10 bases between.

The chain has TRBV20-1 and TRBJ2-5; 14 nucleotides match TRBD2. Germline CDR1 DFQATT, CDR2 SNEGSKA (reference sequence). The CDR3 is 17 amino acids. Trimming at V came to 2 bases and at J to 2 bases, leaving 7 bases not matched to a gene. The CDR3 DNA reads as TGCAGTGCTAGAAGGACTAGCGGGAGGCCAGAACAAGAGACCCAGTACTTC. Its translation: CSARRTSGRPEQETQYF.

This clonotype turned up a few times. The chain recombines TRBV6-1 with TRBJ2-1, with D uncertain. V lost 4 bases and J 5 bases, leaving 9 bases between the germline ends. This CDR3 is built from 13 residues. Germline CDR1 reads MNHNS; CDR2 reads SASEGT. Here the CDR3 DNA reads TGTGCCAGCAGTGTGGAGAGCAACAATGAGCAGTTCTTC. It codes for CASSVESNNEQFF.

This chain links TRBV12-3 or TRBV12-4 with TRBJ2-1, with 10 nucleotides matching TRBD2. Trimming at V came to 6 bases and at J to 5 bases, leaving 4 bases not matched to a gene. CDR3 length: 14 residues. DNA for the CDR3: TGTGCCAGCAGCCTAGCGGGAGCAAACAATGAGCAGTTCTTC. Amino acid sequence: CASSLAGANNEQFF.

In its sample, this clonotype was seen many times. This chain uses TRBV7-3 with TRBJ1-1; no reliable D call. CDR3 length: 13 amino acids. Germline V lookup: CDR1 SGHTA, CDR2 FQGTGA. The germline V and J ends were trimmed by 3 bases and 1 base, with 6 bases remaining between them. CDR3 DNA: TGTGCCAGCAGCTTTTCAGCGAACACTGAAGCTTTCTTT. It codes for CASSFSANTEAFF. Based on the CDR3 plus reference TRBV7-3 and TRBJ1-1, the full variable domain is GAGVSQTPSNKVTEKGKYVELRCDPISGHTALYWYRQSLGQGPEFLIYFQGTGAADDSGLPNDRFFAVRPEGSVSTLKIQRTERGDSAVYLCASSFSANTEAFFGQGTRLTVV.

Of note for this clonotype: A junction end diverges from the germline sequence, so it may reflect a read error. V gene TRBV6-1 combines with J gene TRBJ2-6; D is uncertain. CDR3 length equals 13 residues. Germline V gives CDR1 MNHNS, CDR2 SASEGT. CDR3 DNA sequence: TGTGCCAGCACACGGGCTGGTGCCAACGTCCTGACTTTC. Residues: CASTRAGANVLTF.

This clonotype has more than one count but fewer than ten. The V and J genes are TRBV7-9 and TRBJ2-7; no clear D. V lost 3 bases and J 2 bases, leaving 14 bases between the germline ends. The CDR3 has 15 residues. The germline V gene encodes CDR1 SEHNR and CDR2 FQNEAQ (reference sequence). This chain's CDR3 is CASSFGNSPPYEQYF. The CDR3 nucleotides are TGTGCCAGCAGCTTCGGTAACAGCCCGCCCTACGAGCAGTACTTC.

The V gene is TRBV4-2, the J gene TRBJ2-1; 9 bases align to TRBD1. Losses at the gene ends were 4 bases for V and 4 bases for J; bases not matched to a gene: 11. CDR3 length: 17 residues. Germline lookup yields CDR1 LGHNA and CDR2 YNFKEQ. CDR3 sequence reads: CASSPGQGIGVYNEQFF. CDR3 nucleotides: TGTGCCAGCAGCCCGGGACAGGGCATAGGGGTTTACAATGAGCAGTTCTTC.

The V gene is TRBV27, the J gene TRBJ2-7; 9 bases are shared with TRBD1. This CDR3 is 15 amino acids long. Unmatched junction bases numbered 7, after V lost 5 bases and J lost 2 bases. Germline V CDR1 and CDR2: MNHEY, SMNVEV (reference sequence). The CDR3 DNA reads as TGTGCCAGCAGTCCACCGGGACAGGGAACCTACGAGCAGTACTTC. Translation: CASSPPGQGTYEQYF.

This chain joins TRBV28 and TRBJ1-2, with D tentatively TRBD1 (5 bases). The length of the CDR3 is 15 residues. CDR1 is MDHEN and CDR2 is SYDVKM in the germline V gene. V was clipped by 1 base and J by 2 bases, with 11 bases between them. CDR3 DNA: TGTGCCAGCAGTTTATTGGGGGGAACGAACTATGGCTACACCTTC. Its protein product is CASSLLGGTNYGYTF.

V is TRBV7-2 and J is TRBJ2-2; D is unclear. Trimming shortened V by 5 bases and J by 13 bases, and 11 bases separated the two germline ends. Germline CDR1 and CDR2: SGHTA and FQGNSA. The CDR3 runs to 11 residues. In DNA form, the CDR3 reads TGTGCCAGCAGCCCCGACCTCGGGCTGTTTTTT. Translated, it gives CASSPDLGLFF.

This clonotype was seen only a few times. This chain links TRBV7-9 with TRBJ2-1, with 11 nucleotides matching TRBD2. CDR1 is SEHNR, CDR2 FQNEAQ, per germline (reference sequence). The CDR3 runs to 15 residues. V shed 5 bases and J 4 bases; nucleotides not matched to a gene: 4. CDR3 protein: CASSQGTSGYNEQFF. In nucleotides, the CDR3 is TGTGCCAGCAGCCAAGGGACTAGCGGTTACAATGAGCAGTTCTTC.

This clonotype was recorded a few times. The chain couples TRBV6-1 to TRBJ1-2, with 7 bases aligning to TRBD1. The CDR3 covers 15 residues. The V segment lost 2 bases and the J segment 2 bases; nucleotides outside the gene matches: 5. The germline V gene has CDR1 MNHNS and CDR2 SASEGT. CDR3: CASSEPGTANYGYTF. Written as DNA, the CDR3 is TGTGCCAGCAGTGAACCAGGGACAGCCAACTATGGCTACACCTTC.

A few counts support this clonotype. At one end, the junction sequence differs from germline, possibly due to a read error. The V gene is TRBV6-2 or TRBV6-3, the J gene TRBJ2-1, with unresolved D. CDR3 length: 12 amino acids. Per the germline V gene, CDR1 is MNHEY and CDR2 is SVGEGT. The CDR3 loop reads CASSYLGGISIF. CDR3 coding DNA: TGTGCCAGCAGTTACCTCGGTGGGATATCGATCTTC.

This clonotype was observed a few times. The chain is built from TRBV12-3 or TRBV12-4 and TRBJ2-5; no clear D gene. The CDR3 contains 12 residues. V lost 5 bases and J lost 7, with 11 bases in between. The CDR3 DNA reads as TGTGCCAGCAGTATGCCGGTGGGGACCCAGTACTTC. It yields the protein CASSMPVGTQYF.

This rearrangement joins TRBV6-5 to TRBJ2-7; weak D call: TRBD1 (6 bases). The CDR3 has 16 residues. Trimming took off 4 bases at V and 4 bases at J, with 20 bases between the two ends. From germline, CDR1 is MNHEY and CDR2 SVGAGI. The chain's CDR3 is CASSSLQGLGYYEQYF. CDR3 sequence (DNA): TGTGCCAGCAGTTCACTACAGGGATTAGGCTATTACGAGCAGTACTTC.

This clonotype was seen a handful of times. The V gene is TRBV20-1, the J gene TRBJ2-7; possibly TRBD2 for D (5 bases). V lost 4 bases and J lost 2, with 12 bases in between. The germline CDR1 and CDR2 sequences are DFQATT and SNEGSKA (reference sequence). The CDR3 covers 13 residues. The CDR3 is CSAMRVGPYEQYV. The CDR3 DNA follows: TGCAGTGCTATGCGGGTCGGCCCCTACGAGCAGTACGTC.

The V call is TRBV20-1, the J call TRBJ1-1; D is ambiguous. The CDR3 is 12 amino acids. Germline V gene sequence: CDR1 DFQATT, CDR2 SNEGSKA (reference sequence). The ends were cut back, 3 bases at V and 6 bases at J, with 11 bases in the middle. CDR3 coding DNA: TGCAGTGCTAGTTCGAACGGGGCTGAAGCTTTCTTT. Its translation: CSASSNGAEAFF.

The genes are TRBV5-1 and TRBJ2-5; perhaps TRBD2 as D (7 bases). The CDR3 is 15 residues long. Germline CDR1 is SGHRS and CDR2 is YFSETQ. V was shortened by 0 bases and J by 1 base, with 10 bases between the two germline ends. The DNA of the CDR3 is TGCGCCAGCAGCTTGGGCGGGGGCTTCCAAGAGACCCAGTACTTC. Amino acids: CASSLGGGFQETQYF.

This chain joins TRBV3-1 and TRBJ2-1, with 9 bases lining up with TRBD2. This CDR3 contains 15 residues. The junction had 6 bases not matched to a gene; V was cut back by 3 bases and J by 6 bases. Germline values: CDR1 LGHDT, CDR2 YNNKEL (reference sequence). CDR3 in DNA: TGTGCCAGCAGCCATAGCGGCGGGAGGGCCAATGAGCAGTTCTTC. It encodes CASSHSGGRANEQFF.

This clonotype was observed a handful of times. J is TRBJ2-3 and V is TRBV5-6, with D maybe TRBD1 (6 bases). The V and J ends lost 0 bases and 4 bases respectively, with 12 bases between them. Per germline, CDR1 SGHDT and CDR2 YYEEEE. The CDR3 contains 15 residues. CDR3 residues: CASSLGTPGADTQYF. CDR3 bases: TGTGCCAGCAGCTTGGGGACGCCAGGGGCAGATACGCAGTATTTT.

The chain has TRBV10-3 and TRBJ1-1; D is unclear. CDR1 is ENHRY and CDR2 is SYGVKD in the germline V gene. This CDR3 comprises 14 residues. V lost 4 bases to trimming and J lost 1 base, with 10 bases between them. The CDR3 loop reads CAISGQDRNTEAFF. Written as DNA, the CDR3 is TGTGCCATCAGTGGCCAGGACCGGAACACTGAAGCTTTCTTT.

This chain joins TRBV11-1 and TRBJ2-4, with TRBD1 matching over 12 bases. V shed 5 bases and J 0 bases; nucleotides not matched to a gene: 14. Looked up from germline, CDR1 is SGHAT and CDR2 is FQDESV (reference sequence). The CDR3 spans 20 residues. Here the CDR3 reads CASSHGTGGFGSIAKNIQYF. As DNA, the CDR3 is TGTGCCAGCAGCCATGGGACAGGGGGCTTTGGGTCTATAGCCAAAAACATTCAGTACTTC. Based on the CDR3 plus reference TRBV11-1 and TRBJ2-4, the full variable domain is EAEVAQSPRYKITEKSQAVAFWCDPISGHATLYWYRQILGQGPELLVQFQDESVVDDSQLPKDRFSAERLKGVDSTLKIQPAELGDSAMYLCASSHGTGGFGSIAKNIQYFGAGTRLSVL.

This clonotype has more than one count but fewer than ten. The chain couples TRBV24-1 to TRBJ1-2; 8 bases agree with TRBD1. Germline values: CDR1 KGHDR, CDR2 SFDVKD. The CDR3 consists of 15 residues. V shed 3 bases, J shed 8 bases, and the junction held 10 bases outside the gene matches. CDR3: CATSDPLEDRDGYTF. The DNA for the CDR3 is TGTGCCACCAGTGATCCGTTGGAGGACAGGGACGGCTACACCTTC.